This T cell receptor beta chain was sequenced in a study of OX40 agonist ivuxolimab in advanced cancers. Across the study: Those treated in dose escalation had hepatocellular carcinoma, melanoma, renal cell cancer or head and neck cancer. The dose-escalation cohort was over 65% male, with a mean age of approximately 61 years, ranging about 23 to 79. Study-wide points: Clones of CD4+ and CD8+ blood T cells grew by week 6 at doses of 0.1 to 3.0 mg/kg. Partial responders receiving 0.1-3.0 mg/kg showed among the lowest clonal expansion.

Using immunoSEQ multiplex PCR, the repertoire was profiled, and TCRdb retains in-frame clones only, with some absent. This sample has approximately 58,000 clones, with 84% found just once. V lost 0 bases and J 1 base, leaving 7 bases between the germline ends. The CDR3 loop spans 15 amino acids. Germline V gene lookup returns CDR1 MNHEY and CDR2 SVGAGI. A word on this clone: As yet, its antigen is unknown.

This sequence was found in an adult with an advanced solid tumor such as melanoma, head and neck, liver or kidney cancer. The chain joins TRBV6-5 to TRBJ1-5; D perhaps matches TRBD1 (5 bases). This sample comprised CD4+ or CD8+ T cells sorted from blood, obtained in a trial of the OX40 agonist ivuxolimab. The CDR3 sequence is CASSYSRTSNQPQHF. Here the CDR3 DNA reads TGTGCCAGCAGTTACTCGAGGACAAGCAATCAGCCCCAGCATTTT.